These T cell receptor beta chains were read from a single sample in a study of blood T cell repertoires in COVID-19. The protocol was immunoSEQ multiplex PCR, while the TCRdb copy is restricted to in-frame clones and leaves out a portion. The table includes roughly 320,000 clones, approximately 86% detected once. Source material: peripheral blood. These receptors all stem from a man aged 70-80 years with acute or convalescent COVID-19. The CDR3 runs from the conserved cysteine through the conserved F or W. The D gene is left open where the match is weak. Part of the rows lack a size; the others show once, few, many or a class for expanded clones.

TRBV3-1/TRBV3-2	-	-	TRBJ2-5	TGTGCCAGCAGCCAAGACGACAGGTACCAAGAGACCCAGTACTTC	CASSQDDRYQETQYF
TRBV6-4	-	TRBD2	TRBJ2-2	TGTGCCACGAAACCACCGGGACTAGCAACCGGGGAGCTGTTTTTT	CATKPPGLATGELFF
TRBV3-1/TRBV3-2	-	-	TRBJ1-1	TGTGCCAGCAGCCAAGATAGAATTGGGGCGACTGAAGCTTTCTTT	CASSQDRIGATEAFF
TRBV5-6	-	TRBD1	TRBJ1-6	TGTGCCAGCAGCGTTCAGGGGGAGGCCTATAATTCACCCCTCCACTTT	CASSVQGEAYNSPLHF
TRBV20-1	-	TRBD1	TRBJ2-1	TGCAGTGCTAGTACAGGGGGCGCCGAGATCCACAATGAGCAGTTCTTC	CSASTGGAEIHNEQFF
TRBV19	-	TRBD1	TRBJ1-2	TGTGCCAGTAGTACTACGCACAGGGGAAACTATGGCTACACCTTC	CASSTTHRGNYGYTF
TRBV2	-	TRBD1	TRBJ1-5	TGTGCCAGCAGTCTCAATATCGGACAGGGACATCAGCCCCAGCATTTT	CASSLNIGQGHQPQHF
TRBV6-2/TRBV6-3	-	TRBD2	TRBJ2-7	TGTGCCAGCAGCTATCACGGGGGGGGCTACGAGCAGTACTTC	CASSYHGGGYEQYF
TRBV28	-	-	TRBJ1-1	TGTGCCAGCAATAGGGAGATGAACACTGAAGCTTTCTTT	CASNREMNTEAFF
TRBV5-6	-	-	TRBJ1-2	TGTGCCAGCAGCTTGCCGACAGACCATGGCTACACCTTC	CASSLPTDHGYTF
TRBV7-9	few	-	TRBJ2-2	TGTGCCAGCAGCGTATTAGGGAGAACCGGGGAGCTGTTTTTT	CASSVLGRTGELFF
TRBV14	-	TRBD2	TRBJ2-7	TGTGCCAGCAGCCAAATCTCGGGGACTAGCGGGAGAGGCGAGCAGTACTTC	CASSQISGTSGRGEQYF
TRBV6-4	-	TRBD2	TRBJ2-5	TGTGCCAGCAGTATGGAGCGGGAGGAGGAGACCCAGTACTTC	CASSMEREEETQYF
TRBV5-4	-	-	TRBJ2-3	TGTGCCAGCAGCTTATTTCAGTCAGATACGCAGTATTTT	CASSLFQSDTQYF
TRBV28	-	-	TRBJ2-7	TGTGCCAGCAGTCCCACCGGGAGCGCAAGGTACGAGCAGTACTTC	CASSPTGSARYEQYF
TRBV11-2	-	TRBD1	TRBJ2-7	TGTGCCAGCACCCGTAGCCGGCAGGGGGCGCGTGAGCAGTACTTC	CASTRSRQGAREQYF
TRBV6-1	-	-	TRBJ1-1	TGTGCCAGCAGTGAAGAGGGAGTGAACACTGAAGCTTTCTTT	CASSEEGVNTEAFF
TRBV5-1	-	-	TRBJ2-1	TGCGCCAGCAGCTTGGAATTACCCAGCAATGAGCAGTTCTTC	CASSLELPSNEQFF
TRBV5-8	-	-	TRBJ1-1	TGTGCCAGCAGCGGGAAAGGCGGGACGGTGAACACTGAAGCTTTCTTT	CASSGKGGTVNTEAFF
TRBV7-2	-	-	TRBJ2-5	TGTGCCAGCAGCTTAGGTATCGGGAGTGGGTCAGAGACCCAGTACTTC	CASSLGIGSGSETQYF
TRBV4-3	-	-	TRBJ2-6	TGCGCCAGCAGCCAAGAGACAGGTTCCTCTGGGGCCAACGTCCTGACTTTC	CASSQETGSSGANVLTF
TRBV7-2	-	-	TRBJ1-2	TGTGCCAGCAGCTTAGGGGGGACATCCGAATCTCAATCCATCTTC	CASSLGGTSESQSIF
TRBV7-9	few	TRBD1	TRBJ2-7	TGTGCCAGCCAACCGGGACAGGGTCCCTACGAGCAGTACTTC	CASQPGQGPYEQYF
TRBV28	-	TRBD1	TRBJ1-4	TGTGCCAGCAAAACGGGACAGGGGTACGAAAAACTGTTTTTT	CASKTGQGYEKLFF
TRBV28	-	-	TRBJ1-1	TGTGCCAGCAGTATTTTTCGGCAGGCACCTTTCTTT	CASSIFRQAPFF
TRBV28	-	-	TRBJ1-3	TGTGCCATCTCCAGGGGCGACTCTGGAAACACCATATATTTT	CAISRGDSGNTIYF
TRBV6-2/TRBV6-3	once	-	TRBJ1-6	TGTGCCAGCAGTTACGAGGTGGGTTTTACACCCCTCCACTTT	CASSYEVGFTPLHF
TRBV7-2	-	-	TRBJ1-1	TGTGCCAGCAGCTTAAGAGGGACTCTAAACACTGAAGCTTTCTTT	CASSLRGTLNTEAFF
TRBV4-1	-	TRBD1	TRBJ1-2	TGCGCCAGCAGCCCCGTACAAGGACAGGGGATCAGTGGCTACACCTTC	CASSPVQGQGISGYTF
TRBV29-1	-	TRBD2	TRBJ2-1	TGCAGCGTTGAGGATAGCGGGAGCTCCTACAATGAGCAGTTCTTC	CSVEDSGSSYNEQFF
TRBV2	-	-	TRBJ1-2	TGTGCCAGCAGTGAAGACGGGACATGGGGCTACACCTTC	CASSEDGTWGYTF
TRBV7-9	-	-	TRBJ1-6	TGTGCCAGCAGCTTAGAAGGGGGTAGCTCCTATAATTCACCCCTCCACTTT	CASSLEGGSSYNSPLHF
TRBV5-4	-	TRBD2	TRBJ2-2	TGTGCCAGCAGCCCGGGGGGTAGCGGGGGCACCGGGGAGCTGTTTTTT	CASSPGGSGGTGELFF
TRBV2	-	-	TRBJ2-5	TGTGCCAGCAGTCCAGGACTGGTCCAAGAGACCCAGTACTTC	CASSPGLVQETQYF
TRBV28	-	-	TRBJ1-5	TGTGCCAGCAGTTTGGGGGGGGCCGGAAGCAATCAGCCCCAGCATTTT	CASSLGGAGSNQPQHF
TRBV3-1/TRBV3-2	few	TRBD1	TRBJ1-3	TGTGCCAGCAGCACAGGGGGCCCTATCTCTGGAAACACCATATATTTT	CASSTGGPISGNTIYF
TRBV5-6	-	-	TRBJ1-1	TGTGCCAGCAGCTCCCAACAGCTAGCCCTATCTGAAGCTTTCTTT	CASSSQQLALSEAFF
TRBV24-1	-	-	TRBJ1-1	TGTGCCACCAGAAACAGCCTGAACACTGAAGCTTTCTTT	CATRNSLNTEAFF
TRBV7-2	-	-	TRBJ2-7	TGTGCCAGCAGCTTAGGACTAATTCCCTCCGAGCAGTACTTC	CASSLGLIPSEQYF
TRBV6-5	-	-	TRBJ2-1	TGTGCCAGCAGTTCCGGGATTTTAGACTCCTACAATGAGCAGTTCTTC	CASSSGILDSYNEQFF
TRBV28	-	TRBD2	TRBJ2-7	TGTGCCAGCAACGTGGGACTAGCGACCTACGAGCAGTACTTC	CASNVGLATYEQYF
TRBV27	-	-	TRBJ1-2	TGTGCCAGCAGTTCCCATCCTCCGGGAGGGAGCGGCTACACCTTC	CASSSHPPGGSGYTF
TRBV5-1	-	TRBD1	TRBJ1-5	TGCGCCAGCAGCTTGGGGGGACAGGGGCAGCCCCAGCATTTT	CASSLGGQGQPQHF
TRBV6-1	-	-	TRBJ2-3	TGTGCCAGCAGTGAGCGGGGTGCTAGCACAGATACGCAGTATTTT	CASSERGASTDTQYF
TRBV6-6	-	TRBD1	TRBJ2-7	TGTGCCAGCAGGCCGACAGGGGGCTCCTACGAGCAGTACTTC	CASRPTGGSYEQYF
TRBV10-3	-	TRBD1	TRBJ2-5	TGTGCCAGCAGCAGGCAGGGGGCAGGAGAGACCCAGTACTTC	CASSRQGAGETQYF
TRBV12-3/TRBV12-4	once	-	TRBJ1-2	TGTGCCAGCAGTTTATATACAGGAGGCTACACCTTC	CASSLYTGGYTF
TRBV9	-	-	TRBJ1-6	TGTGCCAGCAGCGTAGGAGGGACAACGTATTCACCCCTCCACTTT	CASSVGGTTYSPLHF
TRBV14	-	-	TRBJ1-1	TGTGCCAGCAGCTTCCGTTGGGGGGGTGCCACTGAAGCTTTCTTT	CASSFRWGGATEAFF